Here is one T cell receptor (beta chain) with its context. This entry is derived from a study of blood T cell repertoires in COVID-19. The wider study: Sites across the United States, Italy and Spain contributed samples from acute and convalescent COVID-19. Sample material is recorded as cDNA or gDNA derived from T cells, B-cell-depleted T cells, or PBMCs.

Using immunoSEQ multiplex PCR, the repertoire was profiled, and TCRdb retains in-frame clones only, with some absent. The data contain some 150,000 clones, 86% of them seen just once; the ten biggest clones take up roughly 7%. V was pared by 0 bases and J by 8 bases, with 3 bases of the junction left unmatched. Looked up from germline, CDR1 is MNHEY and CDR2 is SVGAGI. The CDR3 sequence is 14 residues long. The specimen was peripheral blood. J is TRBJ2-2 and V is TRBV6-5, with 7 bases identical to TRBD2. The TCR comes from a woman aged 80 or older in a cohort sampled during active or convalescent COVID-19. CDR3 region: CASSYSGAGGELFF. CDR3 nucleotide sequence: TGTGCCAGCAGTTACTCGGGAGCGGGAGGGGAGCTGTTTTTT.